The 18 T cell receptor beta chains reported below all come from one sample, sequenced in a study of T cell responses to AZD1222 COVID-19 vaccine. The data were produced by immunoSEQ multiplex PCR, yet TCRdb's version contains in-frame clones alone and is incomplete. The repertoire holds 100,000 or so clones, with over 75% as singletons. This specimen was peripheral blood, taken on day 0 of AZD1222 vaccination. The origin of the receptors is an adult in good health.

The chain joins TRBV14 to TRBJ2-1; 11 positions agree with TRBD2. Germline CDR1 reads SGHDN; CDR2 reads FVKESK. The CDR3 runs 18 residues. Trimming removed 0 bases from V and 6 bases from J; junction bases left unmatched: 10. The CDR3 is CASSQDLWKLAGANEQFF. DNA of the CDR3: TGTGCCAGCAGCCAAGATCTTTGGAAACTAGCGGGGGCCAATGAGCAGTTCTTC.

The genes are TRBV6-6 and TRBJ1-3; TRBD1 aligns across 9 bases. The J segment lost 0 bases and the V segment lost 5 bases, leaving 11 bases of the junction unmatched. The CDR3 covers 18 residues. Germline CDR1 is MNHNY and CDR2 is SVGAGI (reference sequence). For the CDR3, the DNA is TGTGCCAGCAGTCCTCCCCGTGACAGGGGGAACTCTGGAAACACCATATATTTT. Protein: CASSPPRDRGNSGNTIYF.

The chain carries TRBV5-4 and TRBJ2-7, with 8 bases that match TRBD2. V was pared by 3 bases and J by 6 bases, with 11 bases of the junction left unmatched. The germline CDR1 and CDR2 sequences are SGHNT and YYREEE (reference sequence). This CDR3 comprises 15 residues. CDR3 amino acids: CASSSRDTGGGEQYF. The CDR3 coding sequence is TGTGCCAGCAGCTCCCGGGACACGGGGGGGGGCGAGCAGTACTTC.

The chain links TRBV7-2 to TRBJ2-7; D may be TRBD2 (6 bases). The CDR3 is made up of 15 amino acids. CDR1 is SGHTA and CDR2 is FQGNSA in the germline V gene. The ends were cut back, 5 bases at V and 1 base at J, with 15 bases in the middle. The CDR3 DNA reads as TGTGCCAGCAGCCAGGAGACGGGAGAGTCCTACGAGCAGTACTTC. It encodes CASSQETGESYEQYF.

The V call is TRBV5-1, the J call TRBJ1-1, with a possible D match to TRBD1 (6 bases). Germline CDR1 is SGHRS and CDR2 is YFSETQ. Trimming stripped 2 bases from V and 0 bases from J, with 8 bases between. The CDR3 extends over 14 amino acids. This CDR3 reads CASSLQGMNTEAFF. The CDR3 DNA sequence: TGCGCCAGCAGCTTACAGGGAATGAACACTGAAGCTTTCTTT.

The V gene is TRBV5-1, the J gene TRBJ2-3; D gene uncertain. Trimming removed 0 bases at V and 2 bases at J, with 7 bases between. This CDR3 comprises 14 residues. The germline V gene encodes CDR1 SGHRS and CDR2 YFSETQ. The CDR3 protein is CASSLVSFTDTQYF. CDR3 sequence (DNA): TGCGCCAGCAGCTTGGTGTCTTTCACAGATACGCAGTATTTT. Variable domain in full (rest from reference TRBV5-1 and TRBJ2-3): KAGVTQTPRYLIKTRGQQVTLSCSPISGHRSVSWYQQTPGQGLQFLFEYFSETQRNKGNFPGRFSGRQFSNSRSEMNVSTLELGDSALYLCASSLVSFTDTQYFGPGTRLTVL.

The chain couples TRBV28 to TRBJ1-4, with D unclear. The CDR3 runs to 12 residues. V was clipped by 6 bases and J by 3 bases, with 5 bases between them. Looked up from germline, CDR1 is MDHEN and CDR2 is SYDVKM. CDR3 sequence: CASRQANEKLFF. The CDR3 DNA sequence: TGTGCCAGCAGGCAGGCTAATGAAAAACTGTTTTTT.

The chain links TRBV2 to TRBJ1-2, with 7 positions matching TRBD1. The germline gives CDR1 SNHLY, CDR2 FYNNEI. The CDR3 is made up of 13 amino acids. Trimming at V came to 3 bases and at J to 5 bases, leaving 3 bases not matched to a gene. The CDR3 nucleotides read TGTGCCAGCAGTGAGGACAGGACTTATGGCTACACCTTC. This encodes CASSEDRTYGYTF.

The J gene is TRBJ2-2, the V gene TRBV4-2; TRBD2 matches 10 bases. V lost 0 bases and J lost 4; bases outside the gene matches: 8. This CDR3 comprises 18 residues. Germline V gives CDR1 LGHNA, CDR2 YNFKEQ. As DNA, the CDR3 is TGTGCCAGCAGCCAAGATGCCGGGACTAGCGAGACCACCGGGGAGCTGTTTTTT. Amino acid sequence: CASSQDAGTSETTGELFF.

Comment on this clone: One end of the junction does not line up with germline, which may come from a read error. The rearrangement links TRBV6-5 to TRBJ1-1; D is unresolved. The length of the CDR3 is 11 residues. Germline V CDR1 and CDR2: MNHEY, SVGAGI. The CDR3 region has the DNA TGTGCCAGCAGGTACTCAGTTGAAGCTTTCTTT. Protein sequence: CASRYSVEAFF.

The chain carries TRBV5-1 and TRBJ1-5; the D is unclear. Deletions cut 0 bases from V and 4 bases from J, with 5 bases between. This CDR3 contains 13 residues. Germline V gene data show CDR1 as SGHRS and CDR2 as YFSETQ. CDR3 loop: CASSLVGNQPQHF. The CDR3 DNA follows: TGCGCCAGCAGCTTGGTAGGAAATCAGCCCCAGCATTTT. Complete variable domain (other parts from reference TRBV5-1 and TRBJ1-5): KAGVTQTPRYLIKTRGQQVTLSCSPISGHRSVSWYQQTPGQGLQFLFEYFSETQRNKGNFPGRFSGRQFSNSRSEMNVSTLELGDSALYLCASSLVGNQPQHFGDGTRLSIL.

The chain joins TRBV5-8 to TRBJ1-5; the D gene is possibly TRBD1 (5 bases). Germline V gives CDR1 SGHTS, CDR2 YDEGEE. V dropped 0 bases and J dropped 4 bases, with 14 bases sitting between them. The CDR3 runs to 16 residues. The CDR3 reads CASSLDPGGGNQPQHF. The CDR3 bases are TGTGCCAGCAGCTTGGATCCAGGCGGGGGGAATCAGCCCCAGCATTTT.

The CDR3 coding sequence is TGTGCCAGCAGCTTAGTAAGCGGACGCACAGATACGCAGTATTTT. This codes for CASSLVSGRTDTQYF. The gene calls are TRBV11-1 and TRBJ2-3; TRBD2 might be the D (5 bases). Germline V gene lookup returns CDR1 SGHAT and CDR2 FQDESV (reference sequence). Trimming removed 1 base at V and 1 base at J, with 9 bases between. The CDR3 is 15 amino acids.

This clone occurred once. Here the CDR3 reads CASSLRGDNEQFF. The DNA of the CDR3 is TGTGCCAGCAGTTTACGGGGGGACAATGAGCAGTTCTTC. The chain recombines TRBV12-3 or TRBV12-4 with TRBJ2-1; 7 bases agree with TRBD2. The CDR3 contains 13 residues. V shed 2 bases and J 5 bases; nucleotides not matched to a gene: 0.

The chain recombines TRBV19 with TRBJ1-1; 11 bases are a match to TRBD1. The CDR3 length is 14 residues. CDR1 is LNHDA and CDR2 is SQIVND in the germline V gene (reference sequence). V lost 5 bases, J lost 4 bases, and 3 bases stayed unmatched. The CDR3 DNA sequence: TGTGCCAGTAGTTCCGGGACAGGGGGCACTGAAGCTTTCTTT. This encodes CASSSGTGGTEAFF.

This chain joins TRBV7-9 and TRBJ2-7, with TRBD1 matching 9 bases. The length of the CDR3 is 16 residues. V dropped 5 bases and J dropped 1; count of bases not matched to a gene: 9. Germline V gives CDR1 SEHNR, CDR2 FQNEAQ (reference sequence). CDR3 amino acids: CASSPVGDRASYEQYF. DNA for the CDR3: TGTGCCAGCAGCCCAGTGGGGGACAGGGCTTCCTACGAGCAGTACTTC.

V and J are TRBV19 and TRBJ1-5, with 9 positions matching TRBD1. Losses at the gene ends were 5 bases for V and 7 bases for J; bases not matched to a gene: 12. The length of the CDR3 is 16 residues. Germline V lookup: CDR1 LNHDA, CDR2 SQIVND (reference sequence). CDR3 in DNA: TGTGCCAGTAGTGTCCGGGACAGGGTGTCGGGCCAGCCCCAGCATTTT. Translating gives CASSVRDRVSGQPQHF.

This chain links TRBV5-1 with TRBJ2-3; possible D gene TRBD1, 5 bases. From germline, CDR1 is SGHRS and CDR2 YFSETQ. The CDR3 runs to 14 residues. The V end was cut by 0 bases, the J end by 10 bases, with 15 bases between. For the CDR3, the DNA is TGCGCCAGCAGCTTGGGAGGTGGGGCGGATCCGCAGTATTTT. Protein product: CASSLGGGADPQYF.